One sample yielded the 10 T cell receptor beta chains listed below, sequenced in a study of CD8 T cells in ankylosing spondylitis. TCRdb fed the 5' RACE reads into MiXCR, producing one record per CDR3 protein. The sample has 250,000 to 350,000 distinct CDR3 sequences, 15% to 20% seen once. The sample taken for sequencing was blood, either unsorted or a sorted T cell fraction (not recorded which). The source is a male donor with ankylosing spondylitis or in good health (not recorded which).

This sequence joins TRBV20-1 and TRBJ2-1; TRBD1 might be the D (7 bases). CDR1 is DFQATT and CDR2 is SNEGSKA in the germline V gene (reference sequence). V was trimmed by 4 bases and J by 7 bases, leaving 17 bases between them. CDR3 length: 14 residues. Here the CDR3 DNA reads TGCAGTGCTATCCGGGACAGCCGGGGGAATGAGCAGTTCTTC. Translated: CSAIRDSRGNEQFF.

This clonotype was counted only a few times. This chain joins TRBV20-1 and TRBJ2-5; D not resolved. CDR3 length equals 14 residues. V was shortened by 5 bases and J by 0 bases, with 13 bases between the two germline ends. Germline CDR1 is DFQATT and CDR2 is SNEGSKA (reference sequence). This CDR3 reads CSAPPTSYQETQYF. The CDR3 nucleotides read TGCAGTGCTCCACCGACAAGTTACCAAGAGACCCAGTACTTC.

This clonotype was counted between two and nine times. The CDR3 nucleotides read TGCGCCAGCGGGTACTCAGGACAAGAGACCCAGTACTTC. It encodes CASGYSGQETQYF. The V and J genes are TRBV5-1 and TRBJ2-5, with D hard to call. The V gene's germline CDR1 is SGHRS and CDR2 YFSETQ. The V end was cut by 7 bases, the J end by 2 bases, with 12 bases between. The CDR3 is 13 residues long.

A remark on this clonotype: This may be a read error: a much more frequent sequence differs by one nucleotide. The CDR3 region is CSAGTGPWEAFF. DNA for the CDR3: TGCAGTGCCGGGACAGGGCCCTGGGAAGCTTTCTTT. The chain joins TRBV20-1 to TRBJ1-1; 9 bases are shared with TRBD1. CDR1 is DFQATT and CDR2 is SNEGSKA in the germline V gene (reference sequence). CDR3 size: 12 residues. V was clipped by 6 bases and J by 8 bases; unmatched bases: 7.

This clonotype was observed a handful of times. The V gene is TRBV5-1, the J gene TRBJ2-3; perhaps TRBD2 as D (6 bases). Germline CDR1 and CDR2: SGHRS and YFSETQ. The CDR3 runs 19 residues. V was cut by 0 bases and J by 0 bases, with 20 bases left in between. Here the CDR3 reads CASSLVAGSGAPSTDTQYF. In DNA, the CDR3 is TGCGCCAGCAGCTTGGTTGCGGGGAGTGGGGCTCCTAGCACAGATACGCAGTATTTT.

This clonotype appeared a few times. The chain recombines TRBV20-1 with TRBJ1-4; no reliable D call. The length of the CDR3 is 15 residues. In germline, CDR1 is DFQATT, CDR2 SNEGSKA (reference sequence). V was clipped by 0 bases and J by 3 bases, with 11 bases between them. The chain's CDR3 is CSARDKRSANEKLFF. CDR3 DNA sequence: TGCAGTGCTAGAGACAAAAGGTCAGCTAATGAAAAACTGTTTTTT.

The chain joins TRBV20-1 to TRBJ2-1; weak D call: TRBD2 (6 bases). This CDR3 region has 13 residues. Trimming pared 6 bases from V and 9 bases from J, leaving 18 bases between. Germline V gives CDR1 DFQATT, CDR2 SNEGSKA (reference sequence). This CDR3 is CSAAGTRLPEQFF. The CDR3 coding sequence is TGCAGTGCAGCCGGGACTCGACTTCCTGAGCAGTTCTTC.

This clonotype has a handful of counts. V is TRBV20-1 and J is TRBJ2-6; D not certain. Trimming removed 3 bases at V and 1 base at J, with 13 bases between. CDR3 length: 16 residues. CDR1 DFQATT and CDR2 SNEGSKA come from the germline V gene (reference sequence). The CDR3 coding sequence is TGCAGTGCTAGCGTAGGGATGGGATCTGGGGCCAACGTCCTGACTTTC. It yields the protein CSASVGMGSGANVLTF.

This clonotype was seen only a few times. The chain links TRBV7-9 to TRBJ1-2; D remains ambiguous. The CDR3 sequence is 14 residues long. Looked up from germline, CDR1 is SEHNR and CDR2 is FQNEAQ (reference sequence). Trimming stripped 5 bases from V and 4 bases from J, with 14 bases between. The DNA for the CDR3 is TGTGCCAGCAGCCCTCCAGGCCTTACCTATGGCTACACCTTC. This sequence encodes CASSPPGLTYGYTF.

This clonotype showed up just a few times. The genes are TRBV27 and TRBJ2-5; the match to TRBD2 covers 10 bases. Germline lookup yields CDR1 MNHEY and CDR2 SMNVEV (reference sequence). The CDR3 totals 15 residues. V dropped 6 bases and J dropped 2; count of bases not matched to a gene: 6. The CDR3 spells CASSLRTSGQETQYF. The CDR3 DNA follows: TGTGCCAGCAGCCTTCGGACTAGCGGACAAGAGACCCAGTACTTC.